This T cell receptor beta chain derives from a study of T-cell memory formation after mild COVID-19 listed by TCRdb under 2021. With respect to the entire study: Most TCR sequence clusters were specific to one of the two donors. T-cell clones expanding and contracting after mild COVID-19 in a couple of donors were tracked by longitudinal TCRalpha and TCRbeta repertoire sequencing. The cohort comprised two young, previously healthy adult volunteers, one female and one male. Summary of the overall study and its limitations: Contracting CD4+ clones appeared mostly in the CM and EM memory subsets, whereas CD8+ clones were enriched in EMRA. Some responding clones were found in pre-infection memory, which suggests that pre-existing cross-reactive memory T cells took part in the SARS-CoV-2 response. Balanced CD4/CD8 phenotypes were observed for clones contracting from day 15 to 85, whereas a bias towards CD4+ was observed for a second wave of clones expanding from day 15 to 37. The study covered only a couple of mild cases, and larger cohorts including severe cases with pre-infection samples were considered necessary. Whether the second-wave clones peaking on day 37 were SARS-CoV-2 specific was not confirmed.

Counted from cysteine to phenylalanine, this CDR3 has 15 amino acids. Of the read, only the CDR3 DNA is kept; its 45 bases are in frame from base 1. CDR1 and CDR2 (SGDLS, YYNGEE) derive from the germline V gene. Unmatched junction bases come to 9, with V trimmed by 5 bases and J by 2 bases. Ficoll-Paque density gradient centrifugation was used to isolate PBMCs. TCRdb lists the instrument as Illumina NovaSeq 6000. cDNA libraries for TCRalpha and TCRbeta were prepared by 5'RACE using constant-segment primers, with sample barcodes and unique molecular identifiers added. Trizol reagent was used to extract RNA from every sample. Libraries were amplified in two PCR steps, with a second sample barcode and Illumina TruSeq adapters added in the second step. Libraries were sequenced on an Illumina NovaSeq with 2 x 150 bp paired-end reads. On the authors' methods: With migec v1.2.7, reads were demultiplexed and then collapsed into UMI-guided consensus sequences. With mixcr v2.1.11, UMI consensuses were aligned to TRA and TRB V and J templates and assembled into clonotypes. A clonotype was counted as expanded or contracted only when both edgeR and NoisET called the clonotype significant, with the noise models trained on biological replicates. For edgeR calls, the cutoffs were a false discovery rate-adjusted p below 0.01 and a log2 fold-change threshold of 1. As an exploratory analysis of dynamics, max-normalized trajectories of the 1000 most abundant clonotypes were examined by PCA with hierarchical clustering. The CD4 or CD8 phenotype of responding clones was assigned using the separately sequenced CD4+ and CD8+ repertoires. TCRdb applied fastp at Q25 and MiXCR to the public reads, then kept only in-frame beta chains. Rows with a matching CDR3 protein are joined into one entry that keeps the most common DNA and genes. TCRdb's processing, not the authors', yielded these V and J calls. The sample includes 55,000 to 70,000 distinct CDR3 sequences, with 25% to 35% observed a single time. The ten largest make up about 40% of the sample.

In the case of this clonotype: The specificity of this receptor is unknown. No much larger clone is present one base from it, and per-base qualities are unavailable.

This receptor was identified in a man aged 18 to 30 who had mild COVID-19 (a few samples of this study predate the infection). The sample titles of this study are shuffled in the database, so cell type and time point are left out; the donor was told from shared clones. The sample taken for sequencing was PBMCs or a T cell subset sorted from them (not recorded which). In this chain, TRBV9 is recombined with TRBJ2-5, and TRBD2 matches 7 of the central bases. The CDR3 protein is CASSGRGSGQETQYF. The bases read TGTGCCAGCAGTGGACGAGGTAGCGGGCAAGAGACCCAGTACTTC.